These 25 T cell receptor beta chains share one sample of origin, sequenced in a study of spatial heterogeneity in lung cancer. TCRdb redid the calling of the 5' RACE reads with MiXCR, one entry per CDR3 protein. The sample carries around 45,000 distinct CDR3 sequences, 20% to 25% recorded once. The time point was: blood at routine non-recurrence follow-up after resection. Here the sequenced sample was PBMCs, taken at follow-up. Receptor source: a female donor with early-stage non-small cell lung cancer.

The rearrangement uses TRBV7-2 and TRBJ2-3; 7 nucleotides align to TRBD2. Germline V lookup: CDR1 SGHTA, CDR2 FQGNSA. The trim removed 5 bases at V and 0 bases at J, leaving 8 bases unmatched. The CDR3 totals 16 residues. CDR3 bases: TGTGCCAGCAGCCCGGGCCCGGGGGGTAGCACAGATACGCAGTATTTT. Amino acid sequence: CASSPGPGGSTDTQYF.

This clonotype was seen a few times. It is unclear where the CDR3 begins or ends on the DNA, so no DNA is shown, and the CDR3 is as TCRdb lists it. V and J are TRBV21-1 and TRBJ2-7. TRBV21-1 is noted as a pseudogene. 17 amino acids form the CDR3, both terminal residues included. CDR3 amino acids: CASSKVTVGSGAYEQYV.

This clonotype was counted at least ten times. The chain carries TRBV12-3 or TRBV12-4 and TRBJ1-1; D may be TRBD1 (6 bases). The CDR3 totals 15 residues. V gave up 8 bases and J gave up 1 base, with 17 bases separating them. This chain's CDR3 is CASGSGGHKNTEAFF. The DNA for the CDR3 is TGTGCCAGCGGCAGCGGGGGACATAAGAACACTGAAGCTTTCTTT.

This clonotype came up many times. This sequence joins TRBV7-9 and TRBJ2-7; TRBD1 or TRBD2 may be the D gene (6 bases each). The CDR3 totals 13 residues. The germline gives CDR1 SEHNR, CDR2 FQNEAQ (reference sequence). Trimming shortened V by 4 bases and J by 6 bases, and 13 bases separated the two germline ends. CDR3 residues: CASSYVEGGEQYV. CDR3 nucleotides: TGTGCCAGCAGCTATGTTGAGGGGGGCGAGCAGTACGTC.

This clonotype was seen ten or more times. The chain recombines TRBV20-1 with TRBJ2-1; D possibly corresponds to TRBD1 (5 bases). Trimming cost V 3 bases and J 9 bases, with 15 bases left between them. The CDR3 has 13 residues. Germline V lookup: CDR1 DFQATT, CDR2 SNEGSKA (reference sequence). The CDR3 DNA reads TGCAGTGCTAGGTTCGGCAGGGAACGTGAGCAGTTCTTC. Amino acids: CSARFGREREQFF.

The V gene is TRBV7-9, the J gene TRBJ2-1; TRBD1 matches 10 bases. CDR1 is SEHNR, CDR2 FQNEAQ, per germline (reference sequence). V lost 7 bases and J lost 9; bases outside the gene matches: 12. This CDR3 has 15 residues. The CDR3, as DNA: TGTGCCAGCACTTGGACAGGGGGGTTGAGAGGTGAGCAGTTCTTC. Its translation is CASTWTGGLRGEQFF.

In the case of this clonotype: This CDR3 fails to terminate in the conserved phenylalanine or tryptophan, so it likely reflects a read error. The DNA is left out, because the CDR3 cannot be placed on it with certainty; the CDR3 is given as TCRdb lists it. The V and J genes are TRBV20-1 and TRBJ2-7; the D call of TRBD2 is as the table states it, not checked on the DNA. The germline CDR1 and CDR2 sequences are DFQATT and SNEGSKA (reference sequence). Termini included, the CDR3 measures 13 amino acids. CDR3 region: CSARDGTSGRATA.

This clonotype was seen once. V is TRBV7-9 and J is TRBJ1-3, with D hard to call. Between the trimmed V and J ends, which lost 5 bases and 2 bases, there was a span of 10 bases. From germline, CDR1 is SEHNR and CDR2 FQNEAQ (reference sequence). This CDR3 region has 14 residues. CDR3 region: CASSPTSTGNTIYF. CDR3 coding DNA: TGTGCCAGCAGCCCTACTTCCACTGGAAACACCATATATTTT. Based on the CDR3 plus reference TRBV7-9 and TRBJ1-3, the full variable domain is DTGVSQNPRHKITKRGQNVTFRCDPISEHNRLYWYRQTLGQGPEFLTYFQNEAQLEKSRLLSDRFSAERPKGSFSTLEIQRTEQGDSAMYLCASSPTSTGNTIYFGEGSWLTVV.

This clonotype was detected a few times. The chain employs TRBV7-2 and TRBJ2-7, with 7 bases matching TRBD2. CDR1 and CDR2 (germline): SGHTA, FQGNSA. The length of the CDR3 is 14 residues. V gave up 4 bases and J gave up 1 base; unmatched junction bases: 4. The CDR3 bases are TGTGCCAGCAGCTCGCTAGCGGAGTCCTACGAGCAGTACTTC. It translates to CASSSLAESYEQYF.

The sample holds a few counts of this clonotype. This chain links TRBV5-1 with TRBJ2-7; possibly TRBD1 for D (5 bases). Germline V gene sequence: CDR1 SGHRS, CDR2 YFSETQ. The germline V and J ends were trimmed by 4 bases and 4 bases, with 15 bases remaining between them. This CDR3 is built from 14 residues. The CDR3 loop reads CASSKDSGNYEQYV. CDR3 DNA sequence: TGCGCCAGCAGCAAAGACAGTGGAAATTACGAGCAGTACGTC.

The V call is TRBV7-9, the J call TRBJ2-7; D gene unclear. This CDR3 region has 11 residues. The V and J ends lost 1 base and 6 bases respectively, with 4 bases between them. Germline CDR1 is SEHNR and CDR2 is FQNEAQ (reference sequence). DNA of the CDR3: TGTGCCAGCAGCTTAGAGTCCGAGCAGTACTTC. Its protein product is CASSLESEQYF.

The table lists this clonotype with many counts. The chain combines TRBV7-2 with TRBJ2-2; TRBD1 might be the D (6 bases). Germline V gene lookup returns CDR1 SGHTA and CDR2 FQGNSA. V lost 5 bases, J lost 1 base, and 11 bases lay in between. This CDR3 has 15 residues. The CDR3 DNA reads as TGTGCCAGCAGCAACAGGGCCCTGAACACCGGGGAGCTGTTTTTT. Translated: CASSNRALNTGELFF.

CDR3 bases: TGTGCCAGCAGCTTAGCCTGGCGGGGGGCGTCCTACGAGCAGTACGTC. Translation: CASSLAWRGASYEQYV. The V gene is TRBV7-8, the J gene TRBJ2-7, with 8 positions matching TRBD2. V was pared by 0 bases and J by 1 base, with 5 bases of the junction left unmatched. CDR3 length: 16 amino acids. From germline, CDR1 is SGHVS and CDR2 FQNEAQ.

V gene TRBV7-2 combines with J gene TRBJ2-5; D is perhaps TRBD1 or TRBD2 (5 bases each). Looked up from germline, CDR1 is SGHTA and CDR2 is FQGNSA. The CDR3 is 15 residues long. The V gene lost 3 bases and the J gene lost 3 bases, with 14 bases spanning the gap. The CDR3, as DNA: TGTGCCAGCAGCTTTGACTCCAGAGGGGAAGAGACCCAGTACTTC. It encodes CASSFDSRGEETQYF.

This clonotype was counted at least ten times. This chain links TRBV14 with TRBJ1-2, with D possibly matching TRBD1 (6 bases). V was shortened by 4 bases and J by 1 base, with 19 bases between the two germline ends. The germline V gene encodes CDR1 SGHDN and CDR2 FVKESK. This CDR3 has 17 amino acids. This CDR3 is CASSPDSAAPYNYGYTF. CDR3 coding DNA: TGTGCCAGCAGCCCGGACAGCGCCGCTCCGTATAACTATGGCTACACCTTC.

The chain employs TRBV10-3 and TRBJ2-3; 10 bases map to TRBD2. Germline V gene lookup returns CDR1 ENHRY and CDR2 SYGVKD. The CDR3 is 12 amino acids. V shed 2 bases, J shed 14 bases, and the junction held 4 bases outside the gene matches. CDR3 sequence (DNA): TGTGCCATCAGTGAGCTAGCGGGGGTGTCGTATTTT. It is translated as CAISELAGVSYF.

This clonotype was seen a handful of times. The chain combines TRBV12-3 or TRBV12-4 with TRBJ1-1; D gene unclear. CDR3 length: 15 amino acids. The ends were cut back, 1 base at V and 5 bases at J, with 14 bases in the middle. CDR3 sequence (DNA): TGTGCCAGCAGTTTAGACGCCGGACGAGGAACTGAAGCTTTCTTT. Translation: CASSLDAGRGTEAFF.

There are many counts of this clonotype. The V gene is TRBV20-1, the J gene TRBJ2-1; 9 bases agree with TRBD2. This CDR3 contains 16 residues. V trimming: 2 bases; J trimming: 4 bases; junction bases outside the gene matches: 9. Germline-derived CDR1 and CDR2 are DFQATT and SNEGSKA (reference sequence). CDR3 amino acids: CSARSHSGGTYNEQFF. The DNA of the CDR3 is TGCAGTGCTAGATCCCACAGCGGGGGGACTTACAATGAGCAGTTCTTC.

This clonotype was picked up a small number of times. The rearrangement uses TRBV5-4 and TRBJ2-3; D gene uncertain. This CDR3 region has 13 residues. Trimming removed 7 bases from V and 4 bases from J, with 13 bases in between. The germline gives CDR1 SGHNT, CDR2 YYREEE (reference sequence). The CDR3 sequence is CASSPPVADTQYF. Written as DNA, the CDR3 is TGTGCCAGCTCTCCACCCGTGGCAGATACGCAGTATTTT.

The chain carries TRBV29-1 and TRBJ2-2; TRBD2 might be the D (5 bases). The CDR3 sequence is 12 residues long. V lost 1 base and J lost 5, with 5 bases in between. CDR1 and CDR2 (germline): SQVTM, ANQGSEA. The CDR3 sequence is CSVEVATGELFF. CDR3 DNA sequence: TGCAGCGTTGAAGTAGCGACCGGGGAGCTGTTTTTT.

This clonotype has just a few counts. J is TRBJ1-1 and V is TRBV12-3 or TRBV12-4; D might be TRBD1 (5 bases). Trimming stripped 4 bases from V and 11 bases from J, with 11 bases between. The CDR3 spans 11 residues. CDR3 loop: CASSWGGRAFF. In nucleotides, the CDR3 is TGTGCCAGCAGTTGGGGGGGTCGGGCTTTCTTT.

CDR3 bases: TGTGCCAGCAGCCTAGCGGGGATCCGGGATACGCAGTATTTT. Protein: CASSLAGIRDTQYF. The chain links TRBV5-4 to TRBJ2-3; TRBD2 matches 9 bases. The CDR3 covers 14 residues. Germline CDR1 is SGHNT and CDR2 is YYREEE (reference sequence). The V and J ends lost 4 bases and 6 bases, in that order; junction bases with no gene match: 6.

This clonotype was seen repeatedly, ten times or more. The chain is built from TRBV29-1 and TRBJ1-1; a possible D gene is TRBD1 (6 bases). The CDR3 has 13 residues. The germline V gene encodes CDR1 SQVTM and CDR2 ANQGSEA. The V end was cut by 7 bases, the J end by 1 base, with 13 bases between. CDR3 DNA sequence: TGCAGCGCCAGACAGGCCACGAACACTGAAGCTTTCTTT. This translates into CSARQATNTEAFF.

The table lists this clonotype with a few counts. V gene TRBV4-2 combines with J gene TRBJ2-1; TRBD2 might be the D (6 bases). Germline V gives CDR1 LGHNA, CDR2 YNFKEQ. V was pared by 0 bases and J by 10 bases, with 19 bases between. This CDR3 comprises 16 residues. In nucleotides, the CDR3 is TGTGCCAGCAGCCAAGATCATTTCTCTTCGGGGGACGAGCAGTTCTTC. Translation gives CASSQDHFSSGDEQFF.

This clonotype was counted between two and nine times. This chain connects TRBV7-8 to TRBJ2-7; D not certain. The CDR3 length is 14 residues. V lost 2 bases and J 3 bases, leaving 11 bases between the germline ends. Germline lookup yields CDR1 SGHVS and CDR2 FQNEAQ. CDR3 sequence: CASSLFSWIYEQYV. In nucleotides, the CDR3 is TGTGCCAGCAGCTTATTTTCCTGGATCTACGAGCAGTACGTC.